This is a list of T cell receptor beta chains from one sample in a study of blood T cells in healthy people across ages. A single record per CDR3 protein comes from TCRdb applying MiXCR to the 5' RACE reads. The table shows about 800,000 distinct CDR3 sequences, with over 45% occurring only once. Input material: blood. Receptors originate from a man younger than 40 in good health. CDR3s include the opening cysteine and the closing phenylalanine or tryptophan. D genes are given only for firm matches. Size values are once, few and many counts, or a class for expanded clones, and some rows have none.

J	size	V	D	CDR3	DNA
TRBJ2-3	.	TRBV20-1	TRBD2	CSANLASGSTDTQYF	TGCAGTGCTAATTTGGCTAGCGGGAGTACAGATACGCAGTATTTT
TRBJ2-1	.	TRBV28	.	CASSKQGNVQFF	TGTGCCAGCAGTAAGCAGGGGAATGTGCAGTTCTTC
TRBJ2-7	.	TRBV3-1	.	CASSQDGQSFYEQYF	TGTGCCAGCAGCCAAGACGGGCAGAGCTTCTACGAGCAGTACTTC
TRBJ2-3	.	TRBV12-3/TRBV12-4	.	CASSLNLRIVALDTQYF	TGTGCCAGCAGTTTGAATCTTAGGATCGTAGCCCTAGATACGCAGTATTTT
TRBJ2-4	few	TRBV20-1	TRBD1	CSARDPGTGSLVAKNIQYF	TGCAGTGCTAGAGACCCCGGGACAGGGAGTCTTGTCGCCAAAAACATTCAGTACTTC
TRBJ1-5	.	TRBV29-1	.	CSVADDRGTVSNQPQHF	TGCAGCGTCGCGGATGACCGGGGGACGGTGAGCAATCAGCCCCAGCATTTT
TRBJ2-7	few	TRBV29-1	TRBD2	CSVLGTSGMSSYEQYF	TGCAGCGTACTCGGGACTAGCGGGATGTCATCCTACGAGCAGTACTTC
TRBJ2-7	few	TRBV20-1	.	CSAAASYEQYF	TGCAGTGCTGCCGCCTCCTACGAGCAGTACTTC
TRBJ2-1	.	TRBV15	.	CATSNQDKGTRDEQFF	TGTGCCACCAGCAATCAGGACAAGGGGACTCGAGATGAGCAGTTCTTT
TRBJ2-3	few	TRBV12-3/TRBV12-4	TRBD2	CASSFVGGGTDTQYF	TGTGCCAGCAGTTTCGTCGGGGGGGGCACAGATACGCAGTATTTT
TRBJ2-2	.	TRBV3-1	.	CASSQYPGELFF	TGTGCCAGCAGCCAATATCCCGGGGAGCTGTTTTTT
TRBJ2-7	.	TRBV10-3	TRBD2	CAIKGLAGDPPYEQYF	TGTGCCATCAAAGGACTAGCGGGAGATCCCCCCTACGAGCAGTACTTC
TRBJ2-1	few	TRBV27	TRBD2	CASSLVGTSGSNEQFF	TGTGCCAGCAGTTTGGTTGGGACTAGCGGATCCAATGAGCAGTTCTTC
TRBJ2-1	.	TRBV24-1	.	CATSDLRGSWNEQFF	TGTGCCACCAGTGACCTCCGGGGGAGTTGGAATGAGCAGTTCTTC
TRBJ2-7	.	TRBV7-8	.	CASSSTESSYEQYF	TGTGCCAGCAGCTCGACAGAAAGCTCCTACGAGCAGTACTTC
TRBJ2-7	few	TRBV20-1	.	CSANREGHNYEQYF	TGCAGTGCTAACCGCGAGGGACATAACTACGAGCAGTACTTC
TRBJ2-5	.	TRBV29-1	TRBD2	CSVLRDYQETQYF	TGCAGCGTTCTCAGGGACTATCAAGAGACCCAGTACTTC
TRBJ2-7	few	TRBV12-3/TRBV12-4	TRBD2	CASTPGTSGRRRREQYF	TGTGCCAGCACCCCCGGGACTAGCGGGCGCCGACGAAGGGAGCAGTACTTC
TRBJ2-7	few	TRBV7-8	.	CASSFARVTYEQYF	TGTGCCAGCAGCTTTGCCAGGGTGACCTACGAGCAGTACTTC
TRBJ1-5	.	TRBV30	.	CAWSVTPGGNQPQHF	TGTGCCTGGAGTGTCACCCCAGGAGGCAATCAGCCCCAGCATTTT
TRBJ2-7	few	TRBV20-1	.	CSAQRENSYEQYF	TGCAGTGCTCAAAGGGAGAACTCCTACGAGCAGTACTTC
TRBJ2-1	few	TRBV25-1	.	CASSESFYRAGGTSYNEQFF	TGTGCCAGCAGTGAATCTTTCTACCGAGCTGGCGGGACCTCCTACAATGAGCAGTTCTTC
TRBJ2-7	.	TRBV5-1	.	CASSLAPPPQEDEQYF	TGCGCCAGCAGCTTGGCCCCCCCTCCTCAGGAAGACGAGCAGTACTTC
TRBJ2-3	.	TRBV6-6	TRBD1	CASSFMTGSTDTQYF	TGTGCCAGCAGTTTCATGACAGGGAGTACAGATACGCAGTATTTT
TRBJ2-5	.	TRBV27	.	CASRNPGPPSQETQYF	TGTGCCAGCCGGAATCCGGGGCCGCCCTCCCAAGAGACCCAGTACTTC
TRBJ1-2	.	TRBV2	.	CASRAGMGVGGYTF	TGTGCCAGCAGGGCCGGAATGGGTGTTGGTGGCTACACCTTC
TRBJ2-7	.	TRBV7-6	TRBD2	CASSLEVAGDEQYF	TGTGCCAGCAGCTTAGAGGTAGCGGGAGACGAGCAGTACTTC
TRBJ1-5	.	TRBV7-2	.	CAGSFGQTYQPQHF	TGTGCCGGCAGCTTTGGACAGACTTACCAGCCCCAGCATTTT
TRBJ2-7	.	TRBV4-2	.	CASSQVGGAQSYEQYF	TGTGCCAGCAGCCAAGTTGGAGGGGCCCAATCCTACGAGCAGTACTTC
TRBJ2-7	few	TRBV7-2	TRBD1	CASSLVSSGTGLLKQYF	TGTGCCAGCAGCTTAGTGTCGTCCGGGACAGGCCTCTTGAAGCAGTACTTC
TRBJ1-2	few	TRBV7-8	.	CASSLEGRANYGYTF	TGTGCCAGCAGCTTAGAGGGCCGGGCTAACTATGGCTACACCTTC
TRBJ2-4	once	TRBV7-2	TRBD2	CASGLAAGGPRNIQYF	TGTGCCAGCGGCTTAGCAGCGGGAGGGCCGAGAAACATTCAGTACTTC
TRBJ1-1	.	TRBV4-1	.	CASSQLGASEAFF	TGCGCCAGCAGCCAATTGGGGGCATCTGAAGCTTTCTTT
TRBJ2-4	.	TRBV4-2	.	CASSQDLSSGGGDIQYF	TGTGCCAGCAGCCAAGATCTGTCTAGCGGAGGGGGGGACATTCAGTACTTC
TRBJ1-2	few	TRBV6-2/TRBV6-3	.	CASSRMYYGYTF	TGTGCCAGCAGTAGAATGTACTATGGCTACACCTTC
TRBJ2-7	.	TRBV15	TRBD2	CATSPPGGSYEQYF	TGTGCCACCAGCCCGCCGGGGGGGTCCTACGAGCAGTACTTC
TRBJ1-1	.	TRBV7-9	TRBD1	CASNFGDRLNTEAFF	TGTGCCAGCAACTTCGGGGACAGACTGAACACTGAAGCTTTCTTT
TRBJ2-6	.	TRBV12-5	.	CASGSGPSGANVLTF	TGTGCTAGTGGCTCGGGACCCTCTGGGGCCAACGTCCTGACTTTC
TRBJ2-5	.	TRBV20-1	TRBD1	CSATGQVQETQYF	TGCAGTGCTACCGGACAGGTTCAAGAGACCCAGTACTTC
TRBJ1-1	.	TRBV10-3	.	CAISEFGGGNTEAFF	TGTGCCATCAGTGAGTTCGGGGGCGGGAACACTGAAGCTTTCTTT
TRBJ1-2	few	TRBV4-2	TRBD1	CASSQDFGTGYGYTF	TGTGCCAGCAGCCAAGATTTCGGGACAGGGTATGGCTACACCTTC
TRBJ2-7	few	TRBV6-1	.	CASSGRSFGSYEQYF	TGTGCCAGCAGTGGGAGATCCTTTGGGTCCTACGAGCAGTACTTC
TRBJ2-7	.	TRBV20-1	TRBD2	CSASGAGGPIYEQYF	TGCAGTGCTAGTGGGGCGGGAGGCCCGATCTACGAGCAGTACTTC
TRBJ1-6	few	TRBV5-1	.	CASSLTGTTNSPLHF	TGCGCCAGCAGCTTGACCGGGACAACGAATTCACCCCTCCACTTT
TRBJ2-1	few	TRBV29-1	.	CSVLRHEQFF	TGCAGCGTTCTTCGGCATGAGCAGTTCTTC
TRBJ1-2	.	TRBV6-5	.	CASSHGRFYDGYTF	TGTGCCAGCAGCCACGGACGATTCTATGATGGCTACACCTTC
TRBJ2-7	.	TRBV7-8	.	CASNPDSSYEQYF	TGTGCCAGCAACCCTGACAGCTCCTACGAGCAGTACTTC
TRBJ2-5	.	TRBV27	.	CASSPGRHQETQYF	TGTGCCAGCAGCCCGGGACGGCACCAAGAGACCCAGTACTTC
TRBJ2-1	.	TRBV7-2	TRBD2	CASSLVAGLDNEQFF	TGTGCCAGCAGCTTAGTAGCGGGCCTTGACAATGAGCAGTTCTTC
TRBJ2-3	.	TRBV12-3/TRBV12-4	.	CASSRPSDTQYF	TGTGCCAGCTCCCGCCCGTCAGATACGCAGTATTTT
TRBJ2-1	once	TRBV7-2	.	CASSVALDGNEQFF	TGTGCCAGCAGCGTAGCCCTAGACGGAAATGAGCAGTTCTTC
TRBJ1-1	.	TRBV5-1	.	CASSENTGRQAFF	TGCGCCAGCAGCGAAAACACCGGGAGGCAAGCTTTCTTT
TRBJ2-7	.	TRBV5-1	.	CASSFDGSQSYEQYF	TGCGCCAGCAGCTTTGACGGGAGTCAGTCCTACGAGCAGTACTTC
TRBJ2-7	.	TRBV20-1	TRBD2	CSTRPTSGITYEQYF	TGCAGTACTAGACCAACTAGCGGGATCACCTACGAGCAGTACTTC
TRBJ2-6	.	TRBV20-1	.	CSASRESGANVLTF	TGCAGTGCTAGCCGGGAGTCCGGGGCCAACGTCCTGACTTTC